This entry is about one T cell receptor (beta chain). As yet, its antigen is unknown. This CDR3 has 12 amino acids. The V and J ends lost 6 bases and 7 bases respectively, with 13 bases between them. Germline lookup yields CDR1 MNHNY and CDR2 SVGAGI (reference sequence). These data originate in a study of tumor and adjacent non-tumor tissue in lung cancer. General observations from the study: Top 100 clones took a larger repertoire share in normal lung.

RNA was extracted from bulk tissue without any cell sorting. The library came from three nested PCR rounds adapted from ARM-PCR protocols. In TCRdb, the multiplex PCR reads were re-called with MiXCR into one record per CDR3 protein. The table shows over 110,000 distinct CDR3 sequences, with roughly 70% occurring only once. Sequenced: lung tumor tissue. This clonotype was obtained from a man aged 55-75 years with small cell lung cancer. The chain links TRBV6-6 to TRBJ2-7; the D is unclear. In nucleotides, the CDR3 is TGTGCCAGCAGCACTACAAGGGATGAGCAGTACTTC. Translating it yields CASSTTRDEQYF.